The 13 T cell receptor beta chains in this list originate from one sample, sequenced in a study of T cells in Graves' hyperthyroidism and ophthalmopathy. Template material for amplifying TCR beta CDR3 regions consisted of RNA transcripts. The TCR CDR3 was amplified in a first-round RT-PCR using the HTBI primer set. Via MiXCR, TCRdb re-called the multiplex PCR reads, giving one row per CDR3 protein. The sample carries 75,000 to 100,000 distinct CDR3 sequences, just over 50% recorded once. The sequencing input was blood. These receptor sequences come from a woman in her thirties or forties with Graves' hyperthyroidism.

This clonotype was seen repeatedly, ten times or more. This chain links TRBV7-9 with TRBJ2-5; no clear D gene. The germline V gene has CDR1 SEHNR and CDR2 FQNEAQ (reference sequence). CDR3 length: 14 residues. V was clipped by 2 bases and J by 1 base, with 8 bases between them. For the CDR3, the DNA is TGTGCCAGCAGCTTAAACAGACCCCAAGAGACCCAGTACTTC. Amino acids: CASSLNRPQETQYF. The full variable domain, rest sourced from reference TRBV7-9 and TRBJ2-5, is DTGVSQNPRHKITKRGQNVTFRCDPISEHNRLYWYRQTLGQGPEFLTYFQNEAQLEKSRLLSDRFSAERPKGSFSTLEIQRTEQGDSAMYLCASSLNRPQETQYFGPGTRLLVL.

This clonotype was detected ten times or more. The CDR3, as DNA: TGCGCCAGCAGCTTGACGGGCGGGGAGCTGTTTTTT. This codes for CASSLTGGELFF. This chain connects TRBV5-1 to TRBJ2-2; no clear D. V gave up 1 base and J gave up 7 bases, with 5 bases separating them. Germline V gene lookup returns CDR1 SGHRS and CDR2 YFSETQ. The CDR3 contains 12 residues.

This chain links TRBV6-5 with TRBJ1-1, with 11 bases aligning to TRBD1. The CDR3 is 15 residues long. CDR1 MNHEY and CDR2 SVGAGI come from the germline V gene. The J segment lost 4 bases and the V segment lost 5 bases, leaving 6 bases of the junction unmatched. In DNA, the CDR3 is TGTGCCAGCAGTGGACCGGGACAGGGGGGCACTGAAGCTTTCTTT. Its translation is CASSGPGQGGTEAFF.

V gene TRBV7-8 combines with J gene TRBJ1-6, with D possibly TRBD1 on 5 matching bases. The CDR3 runs to 19 residues. V lost 5 bases, J lost 0 bases, and 20 bases lay in between. Per germline, CDR1 SGHVS and CDR2 FQNEAQ. CDR3 in amino acids: CASSEGGLAGFSYNSPLHF. The DNA for the CDR3 is TGTGCCAGCAGCGAAGGAGGCCTCGCAGGGTTCTCCTATAATTCACCCCTCCACTTT.

Details on this clonotype: Germline is not matched at one junction end, which may reflect a read error. J is TRBJ1-3 and V is TRBV7-9; possible D gene TRBD1, 6 bases. CDR1 SEHNR and CDR2 FQNEAQ come from the germline V gene (reference sequence). The CDR3 has 15 residues. CDR3 protein: CASSRDTDSGDTIYF. The CDR3 coding sequence is TGTGCCAGCAGCAGGGACACAGACTCTGGAGACACCATATATTTT.

The chain has TRBV5-1 and TRBJ2-7; 9 bases line up with TRBD1. The germline V gene encodes CDR1 SGHRS and CDR2 YFSETQ. The CDR3 covers 15 residues. The V segment lost 4 bases and the J segment 3 bases; nucleotides outside the gene matches: 8. CDR3 protein: CASSVTGGGDYEQYF. In DNA, the CDR3 is TGCGCCAGCAGCGTGACAGGGGGTGGGGACTACGAGCAGTACTTC.

The genes are TRBV11-2 and TRBJ2-5, with D unresolved. This CDR3 contains 14 residues. Germline V lookup: CDR1 SGHAT, CDR2 FQNNGV. V lost 1 base, J lost 5 bases, and 11 bases lay in between. This CDR3 reads CASSLGMGSETQYF. Written as DNA, the CDR3 is TGTGCCAGCAGCTTAGGCATGGGGTCGGAGACCCAGTACTTC.

The sample holds many counts of this clonotype. The rearrangement links TRBV20-1 to TRBJ2-5; D possibly corresponds to TRBD1 (6 bases). The germline V and J ends were trimmed by 6 bases and 5 bases, with 19 bases remaining between them. This CDR3 contains 14 residues. From germline, CDR1 is DFQATT and CDR2 SNEGSKA (reference sequence). The CDR3 sequence: CSALPGAPAETQYF. Here the CDR3 DNA reads TGCAGTGCCCTTCCAGGGGCCCCTGCCGAGACCCAGTACTTC.

This clonotype was observed once. The chain has TRBV5-5 and TRBJ2-3, with 12 bases fitting TRBD2. The V gene end was trimmed by 7 bases and the J gene end by 8 bases; junction bases not matched to a gene: 8. The germline gives CDR1 SGHKS, CDR2 YYEKEE (reference sequence). This CDR3 region has 14 residues. The CDR3 loop reads CASWLAGGRGTQYF. As DNA, the CDR3 is TGTGCCAGCTGGCTAGCGGGGGGGCGTGGTACGCAGTATTTT.

The chain combines TRBV7-9 with TRBJ2-3; TRBD1 matches 12 bases. Trimming cost V 5 bases and J 8 bases; bases outside gene matches: 5. The CDR3 consists of 14 residues. Germline CDR1 SEHNR, CDR2 FQNEAQ (reference sequence). CDR3 region: CASSGTGGAGTQYF. The CDR3 region has the DNA TGTGCCAGCAGCGGGACAGGGGGCGCGGGTACGCAGTATTTT.

This clonotype was seen at least ten times. This chain uses TRBV20-1 with TRBJ1-2; possible D gene TRBD1, 6 bases. This CDR3 has 14 amino acids. Germline-derived CDR1 and CDR2 are DFQATT and SNEGSKA (reference sequence). Trimming took 6 bases from V and 0 from J, leaving 14 bases between them. CDR3 bases: TGCAGTGCGCCCGAACAGGGCTCTAACTATGGCTACACCTTC. It encodes CSAPEQGSNYGYTF.

This clonotype was detected only a few times. This chain uses TRBV7-2 with TRBJ1-4; 7 bases fit TRBD1. Per the germline V gene, CDR1 is SGHTA and CDR2 is FQGNSA. The CDR3 totals 15 residues. J gave up 8 bases and V 1 base, and 7 bases lay outside the gene matches. The CDR3 here is CASSLGGGAEEKLFF. CDR3 sequence (DNA): TGTGCCAGCAGCTTAGGAGGGGGCGCAGAAGAAAAACTGTTTTTT.

Here the CDR3 reads CAISESQGFTDTQYF. In DNA, the CDR3 is TGTGCCATCAGTGAGTCGCAGGGATTCACAGATACGCAGTATTTT. V is TRBV10-3 and J is TRBJ2-3; a weak D match, TRBD1 (5 bases). This CDR3 is built from 15 residues. Trimming stripped 0 bases from V and 2 bases from J, with 9 bases between. Per the germline V gene, CDR1 is ENHRY and CDR2 is SYGVKD.